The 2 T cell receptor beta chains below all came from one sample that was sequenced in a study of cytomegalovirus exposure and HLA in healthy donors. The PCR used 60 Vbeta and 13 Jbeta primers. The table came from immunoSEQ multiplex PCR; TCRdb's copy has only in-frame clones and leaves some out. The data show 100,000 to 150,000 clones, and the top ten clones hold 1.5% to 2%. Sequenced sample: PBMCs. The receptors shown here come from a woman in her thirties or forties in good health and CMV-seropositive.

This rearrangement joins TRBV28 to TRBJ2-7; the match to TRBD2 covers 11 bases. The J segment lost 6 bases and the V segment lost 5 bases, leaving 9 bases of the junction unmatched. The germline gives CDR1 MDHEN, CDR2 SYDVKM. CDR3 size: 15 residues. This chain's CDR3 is CASSASLAGVSEQYF. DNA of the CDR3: TGTGCCAGCAGTGCGTCACTAGCGGGAGTTTCCGAGCAGTACTTC.

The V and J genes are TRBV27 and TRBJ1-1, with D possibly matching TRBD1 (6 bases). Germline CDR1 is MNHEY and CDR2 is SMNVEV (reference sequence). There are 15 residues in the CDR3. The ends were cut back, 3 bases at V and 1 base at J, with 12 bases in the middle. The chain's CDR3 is CASSLSPQGNTEAFF. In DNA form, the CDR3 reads TGTGCCAGCAGTTTGTCCCCACAGGGGAACACTGAAGCTTTCTTT.